This T cell receptor (beta chain) was retrieved from a study of T-cell reconstitution after alpha-beta-depleted transplantation in children. During its preparation, the TCRbeta library received unique molecular identifiers. TCRdb reprocessed the PCR reads with MiXCR, giving one entry per CDR3 protein. The sample carries around 200,000 distinct CDR3 sequences, roughly 9% recorded once. This clonotype was found a few times. CDR1 is SGHRS, CDR2 YFSETQ, per germline. CDR3 length equals 13 residues. V was cut by 1 base and J by 1 base, with 6 bases left in between. V usage is TRBV5-1 and J usage is TRBJ2-7; D gene unclear. This clonotype originated in a human donor who donated a stem cell graft to a child with acute lymphoblastic leukemia. The sequences come from PBMCs from the stem cell graft donor, collected from the stem cell graft. This CDR3 is CASSLLVSYEQYF. The CDR3 nucleotides are TGCGCCAGCAGCTTGTTGGTGTCCTACGAGCAGTACTTC.